The entry below describes one T cell receptor beta chain. TCRdb keeps only in-frame clones here, not all; method: immunoSEQ multiplex PCR. This table has around 69,000 clones, approximately 92% appearing once. The CDR3 is 18 residues long. After removal of 4 bases from V and 4 bases from J, the junction contained 14 bases not matched to a gene. CDR1 is LGHNA and CDR2 is YSLEER in the germline V gene. The sample comes from a study of T cell changes during pregnancy in multiple sclerosis. This chain uses TRBV4-3 with TRBJ2-1; 9 nucleotides agree with TRBD2. This receptor was identified in a female donor in good health, enrolled as a control in a pregnancy study. The sample in question was peripheral blood, obtained in the third trimester of pregnancy. CDR3 in amino acids: CASSPPSLIAGEYNEQFF. The CDR3 DNA sequence: TGCGCCAGCAGCCCGCCATCCCTAATAGCGGGGGAATACAATGAGCAGTTCTTC.